Below are 20 T cell receptor beta chains sequenced from a single sample in a study of cytomegalovirus exposure and HLA in healthy donors. Libraries were prepared by immunoSEQ multiplex PCR; TCRdb keeps only in-frame clonotypes and omits some of them. The sample holds roughly 300,000 clones, around 89% seen once. Specimen: PBMCs. The receptors shown here come from a woman aged 18-29 years in good health and CMV-seronegative.

V usage is TRBV4-1 and J usage is TRBJ1-2, with 8 bases aligning to TRBD1. This CDR3 has 17 amino acids. V shed 3 bases and J 6 bases; nucleotides not matched to a gene: 15. The germline CDR1 and CDR2 sequences are MGHRA and YSYEKL. The CDR3 nucleotides read TGCGCCAGCAGCCACCCGGACAGGGAGCTCCTCTTGGATGGCTACACCTTC. Protein sequence: CASSHPDRELLLDGYTF.

The chain uses TRBV4-3 and TRBJ2-2; 7 bases map to TRBD1. Germline V gives CDR1 LGHNA, CDR2 YSLEER. This CDR3 has 17 amino acids. The V segment lost 0 bases and the J segment 8 bases; nucleotides outside the gene matches: 12. The chain's CDR3 is CASSQDRTGRVVGELFF. Here the CDR3 DNA reads TGCGCCAGCAGCCAAGATAGGACAGGTAGAGTGGTAGGGGAGCTGTTTTTT.

CDR3 amino acids: CASSLTGVPDTQYF. CDR3 nucleotides: TGTGCCAGCAGCCTCACAGGGGTTCCAGATACGCAGTATTTT. This chain uses TRBV6-1 with TRBJ2-3; 7 nucleotides match TRBD1. Germline CDR1 and CDR2: MNHNS and SASEGT. After removal of 6 bases from V and 4 bases from J, the junction contained 7 bases not matched to a gene. This CDR3 region has 14 residues.

The chain uses TRBV25-1 and TRBJ1-1; D perhaps matches TRBD1 (5 bases). The germline V gene has CDR1 MGHDK and CDR2 SYGVNS. This CDR3 has 15 residues. Trimming stripped 4 bases from V and 1 base from J, with 13 bases between. The DNA for the CDR3 is TGTGCCAGCAGTGTAACGGGACTCCGGAACACTGAAGCTTTCTTT. Its translation is CASSVTGLRNTEAFF.

The genes are TRBV30 and TRBJ1-3; tentatively, D is TRBD1 (5 bases). With 0 bases removed from V and 2 bases from J, the gap between germline ends came to 11 bases. This CDR3 has 15 amino acids. Germline V gives CDR1 GTSNPN, CDR2 SVGIG (reference sequence). The CDR3 protein is CAWSVTGGAGNTIYF. The CDR3 DNA is TGTGCCTGGAGTGTAACTGGGGGGGCTGGAAACACCATATATTTT.

The rearrangement uses TRBV7-2 and TRBJ2-5; D is perhaps TRBD2 (5 bases). The CDR3 is 14 amino acids. V gave up 5 bases and J gave up 2 bases, with 12 bases separating them. Germline V gene lookup returns CDR1 SGHTA and CDR2 FQGNSA. CDR3 amino acids: CASSPPGKQETQYF. The DNA for the CDR3 is TGTGCCAGCAGCCCTCCCGGGAAACAAGAGACCCAGTACTTC.

The chain joins TRBV29-1 to TRBJ2-1, with 11 positions matching TRBD2. CDR1 is SQVTM, CDR2 ANQGSEA, per germline. V was pared by 5 bases and J by 2 bases, with 11 bases of the junction left unmatched. The CDR3 is 17 amino acids. The CDR3 loop is CSVLRTSGPSTYNEQFF. CDR3 DNA: TGCAGCGTTCTCCGGACTAGCGGGCCATCAACCTACAATGAGCAGTTCTTC.

This clone was observed a single time. The chain recombines TRBV28 with TRBJ2-3, with 8 bases matching TRBD2. The CDR3 runs to 14 residues. V shed 2 bases and J 6 bases; nucleotides not matched to a gene: 4. CDR1 is MDHEN and CDR2 is SYDVKM in the germline V gene. CDR3 residues: CASSLSGRLDTQYF. CDR3 sequence (DNA): TGTGCCAGCAGTTTAAGCGGGAGACTGGATACGCAGTATTTT.

This sequence joins TRBV11-2 and TRBJ1-4; D is possibly TRBD1 (6 bases). Germline values: CDR1 SGHAT, CDR2 FQNNGV. V lost 2 bases, J lost 5 bases, and 9 bases lay in between. This CDR3 has 14 amino acids. The CDR3 is CASSLSTGNEKLFF. CDR3 coding DNA: TGTGCCAGCAGCTTAAGTACAGGGAATGAAAAACTGTTTTTT.

The chain recombines TRBV11-2 with TRBJ2-3; 9 nucleotides agree with TRBD2. The CDR3 covers 16 residues. Germline lookup yields CDR1 SGHAT and CDR2 FQNNGV. The trim removed 6 bases at V and 3 bases at J, leaving 10 bases unmatched. This chain's CDR3 is CASSTIAGAVTDTQYF. CDR3 nucleotide sequence: TGTGCCAGCAGTACTATAGCGGGGGCTGTAACAGATACGCAGTATTTT.

V usage is TRBV18 and J usage is TRBJ1-1, with D possibly being TRBD1 (6 bases). With 5 bases removed from V and 1 base from J, the gap between germline ends came to 14 bases. The CDR3 has 15 residues. Germline V gene sequence: CDR1 KGHSH, CDR2 LQKENI. CDR3 region: CASSVKTGPNTEAFF. Written as DNA, the CDR3 is TGTGCCAGCTCAGTAAAAACAGGGCCGAACACTGAAGCTTTCTTT.

V and J are TRBV2 and TRBJ2-7, with 7 nucleotides matching TRBD2. Germline values: CDR1 SNHLY, CDR2 FYNNEI. V trimming: 5 bases; J trimming: 2 bases; junction bases outside the gene matches: 6. The CDR3 spans 14 residues. CDR3 bases: TGTGCCAGCAGTACGCGGGAGCTACCCTACGAGCAGTACTTC. It codes for CASSTRELPYEQYF. The full variable domain, rest sourced from reference TRBV2 and TRBJ2-7, is EPEVTQTPSHQVTQMGQEVILRCVPISNHLYFYWYRQILGQKVEFLVSFYNNEISEKSEIFDDQFSVERPDGSNFTLKIRSTKLEDSAMYFCASSTRELPYEQYFGPGTRLTVT.

This rearrangement joins TRBV28 to TRBJ2-3, with 9 bases that match TRBD1. J gave up 5 bases and V 1 base, and 16 bases lay outside the gene matches. Germline V gene lookup returns CDR1 MDHEN and CDR2 SYDVKM. This CDR3 region has 19 residues. The CDR3 nucleotides are TGTGCCAGCAGTTTATTGGGAATCGGGACAGGGAGTCAAGGAGATACGCAGTATTTT. Its protein is CASSLLGIGTGSQGDTQYF.

The chain recombines TRBV7-2 with TRBJ1-1, with TRBD1 matching 7 bases. V lost 5 bases to trimming and J lost 0 bases; unmatched junction nucleotides: 3. The CDR3 spans 14 residues. From germline, CDR1 is SGHTA and CDR2 FQGNSA. The CDR3 DNA sequence: TGTGCCAGCAGCCTGGGGACAGTGAACACTGAAGCTTTCTTT. Protein sequence: CASSLGTVNTEAFF.

V usage is TRBV18 and J usage is TRBJ2-3; 10 bases match TRBD2. With 8 bases clipped from V and 1 base from J, the junction kept 3 bases outside the gene matches. The CDR3 consists of 14 residues. Germline CDR1 KGHSH, CDR2 LQKENI. Written as DNA, the CDR3 is TGTGCCAGCGGAGCGGGAGGGGGCACAGATACGCAGTATTTT. Translated, it gives CASGAGGGTDTQYF. Together with reference TRBV18 and TRBJ2-3, the CDR3 gives the full variable domain: NAGVMQNPRHLVRRRGQEARLRCSPMKGHSHVYWYRQLPEEGLKFMVYLQKENIIDESGMPKERFSAEFPKEGPSILRIQQVVRGDSAAYFCASGAGGGTDTQYFGPGTRLTVL.

This clone appeared a single time. The chain carries TRBV4-1 and TRBJ1-3, with 8 bases fitting TRBD1. V trimming: 5 bases; J trimming: 0 bases; junction bases outside the gene matches: 3. The germline CDR1 and CDR2 sequences are MGHRA and YSYEKL. There are 15 residues in the CDR3. CDR3: CASSEQGVSGNTIYF. The CDR3 DNA is TGCGCCAGCAGCGAACAGGGGGTCTCTGGAAACACCATATATTTT.

The genes are TRBV6-1 and TRBJ1-2; 11 positions match TRBD1. The V segment lost 5 bases and the J segment 8 bases; nucleotides outside the gene matches: 7. The CDR3 extends over 14 amino acids. Germline loops: CDR1 MNHNS, CDR2 SASEGT. CDR3 in amino acids: CASSKDRGRGGYTF. The CDR3 coding sequence is TGTGCCAGCAGTAAGGACAGGGGGCGAGGCGGCTACACCTTC.

The gene calls are TRBV5-1 and TRBJ2-7; 7 bases fit TRBD1. The CDR3 is 15 residues long. Germline V lookup: CDR1 SGHRS, CDR2 YFSETQ. V lost 5 bases, J lost 1 base, and 9 bases stayed unmatched. CDR3 amino acids: CASSHPGQRSYEQYF. As DNA, the CDR3 is TGCGCCAGCAGTCACCCGGGACAGAGGTCCTACGAGCAGTACTTC.

This clone was recorded once. The chain has TRBV6-5 and TRBJ1-2, with 7 bases fitting TRBD1. This CDR3 has 13 residues. CDR1 is MNHEY, CDR2 SVGAGI, per germline. V lost 8 bases to trimming and J lost 0 bases; unmatched junction nucleotides: 3. CDR3 protein: CASRRGTNYGYTF. The CDR3 coding sequence is TGTGCCAGCCGCAGGGGGACTAACTATGGCTACACCTTC.

The J gene is TRBJ1-3, the V gene TRBV6-5; TRBD1 aligns across 8 bases. The CDR3 runs to 13 residues. Germline lookup yields CDR1 MNHEY and CDR2 SVGAGI. Trimming removed 6 bases from V and 9 bases from J; junction bases left unmatched: 7. DNA for the CDR3: TGTGCCAGCAGCCCGGACAGGGTTGGCACCATATATTTT. This gives the protein CASSPDRVGTIYF.